This T cell receptor beta chain was documented in a study of blood T cell repertoires in COVID-19. Using immunoSEQ multiplex PCR, the repertoire was profiled, and TCRdb retains in-frame clones only, with some absent. The data show hundreds of thousands of clones, 90% seen once. The sequencing input was peripheral blood. The sequence was obtained from a woman between 18 and 29 years old with acute or convalescent COVID-19.

CDR3 loop: CASSFRVSGANVLTF. The CDR3, as DNA: TGTGCCAGCAGTTTCAGGGTTTCTGGGGCCAACGTCCTGACTTTC. This chain links TRBV6-2 or TRBV6-3 with TRBJ2-6, with a weak D call TRBD1 (5 bases). The CDR3 loop spans 15 amino acids. Germline CDR1 and CDR2: MNHEY and SVGEGT. Between the trimmed V and J ends, which lost 4 bases and 1 base, there was a span of 8 bases.